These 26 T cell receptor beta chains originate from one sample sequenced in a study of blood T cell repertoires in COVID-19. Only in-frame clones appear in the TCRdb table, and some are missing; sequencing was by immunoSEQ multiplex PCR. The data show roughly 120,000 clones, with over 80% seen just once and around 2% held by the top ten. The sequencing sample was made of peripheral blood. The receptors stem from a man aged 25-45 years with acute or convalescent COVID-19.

The CDR3 protein is CATSSEMGQAYGYTF. The CDR3 DNA follows: TGTGCCACCAGCAGCGAGATGGGACAGGCTTATGGCTACACCTTC. This chain links TRBV15 with TRBJ1-2, with 8 bases aligning to TRBD1. This CDR3 spans 15 amino acids. Germline CDR1 reads LNHNV; CDR2 reads YYDKDF (reference sequence). The V and J ends lost 3 bases and 5 bases, in that order; junction bases with no gene match: 8. Full variable domain (outside the CDR3, taken from reference TRBV15 and TRBJ1-2): DAMVIQNPRYQVTQFGKPVTLSCSQTLNHNVMYWYQQKSSQAPKLLFHYYDKDFNNEADTPDNFQSRRPNTSFCFLDIRSPGLGDTAMYLCATSSEMGQAYGYTFGSGTRLTVV.

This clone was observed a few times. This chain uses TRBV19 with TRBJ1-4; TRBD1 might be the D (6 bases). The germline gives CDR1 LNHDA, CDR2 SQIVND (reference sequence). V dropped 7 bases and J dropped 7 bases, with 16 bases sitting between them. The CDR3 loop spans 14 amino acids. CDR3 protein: CASTTQGFGEKLFF. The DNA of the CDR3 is TGTGCCAGTACTACTCAGGGGTTCGGTGAAAAACTGTTTTTT.

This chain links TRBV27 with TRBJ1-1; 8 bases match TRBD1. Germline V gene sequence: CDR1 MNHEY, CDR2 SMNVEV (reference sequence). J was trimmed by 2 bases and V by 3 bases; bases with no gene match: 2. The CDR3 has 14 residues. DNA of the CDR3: TGTGCCAGCAGTTTTGGGACAGGAAACACTGAAGCTTTCTTT. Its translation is CASSFGTGNTEAFF.

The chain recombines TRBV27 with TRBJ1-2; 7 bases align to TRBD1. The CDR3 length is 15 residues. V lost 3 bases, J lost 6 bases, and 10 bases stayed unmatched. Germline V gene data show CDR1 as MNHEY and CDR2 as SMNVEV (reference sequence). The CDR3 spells CASSFRRDRGNGYTF. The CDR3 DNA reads TGTGCCAGCAGTTTCCGCCGGGACAGAGGGAATGGCTACACCTTC.

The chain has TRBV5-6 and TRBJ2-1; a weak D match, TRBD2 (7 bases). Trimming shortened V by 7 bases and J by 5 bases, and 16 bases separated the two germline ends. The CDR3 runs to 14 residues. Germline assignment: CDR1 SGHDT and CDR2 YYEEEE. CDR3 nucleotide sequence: TGTGCCAGCGCCTCGGGGGGCCTTGACAATGAGCAGTTCTTC. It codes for CASASGGLDNEQFF.

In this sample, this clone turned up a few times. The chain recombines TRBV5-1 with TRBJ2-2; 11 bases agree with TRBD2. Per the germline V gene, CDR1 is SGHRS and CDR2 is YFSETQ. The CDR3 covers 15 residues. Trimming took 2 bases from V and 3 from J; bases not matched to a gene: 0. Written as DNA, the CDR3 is TGCGCCAGCAGCTTACTAGCGGGAGACACCGGGGAGCTGTTTTTT. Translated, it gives CASSLLAGDTGELFF.

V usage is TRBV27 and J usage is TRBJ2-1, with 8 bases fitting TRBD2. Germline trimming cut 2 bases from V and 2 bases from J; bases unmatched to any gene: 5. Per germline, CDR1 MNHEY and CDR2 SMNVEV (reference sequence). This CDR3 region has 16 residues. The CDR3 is CASSLSPGRAYNEQFF. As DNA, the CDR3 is TGTGCCAGCAGTTTAAGTCCCGGGAGGGCCTACAATGAGCAGTTCTTC.

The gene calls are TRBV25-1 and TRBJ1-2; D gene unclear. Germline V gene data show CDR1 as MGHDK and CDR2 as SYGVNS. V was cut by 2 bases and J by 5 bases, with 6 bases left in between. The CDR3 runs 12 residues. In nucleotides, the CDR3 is TGTGCCAGCAGTGAAGGGCAGTATGGCTACACCTTC. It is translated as CASSEGQYGYTF.

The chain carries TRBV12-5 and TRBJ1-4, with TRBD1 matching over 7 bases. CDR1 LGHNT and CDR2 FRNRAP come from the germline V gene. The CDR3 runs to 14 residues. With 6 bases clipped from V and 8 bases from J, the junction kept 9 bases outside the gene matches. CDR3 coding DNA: TGTGCTAGTGGCCGCGACAGGGTGAGCGAAAAACTGTTTTTT. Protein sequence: CASGRDRVSEKLFF.

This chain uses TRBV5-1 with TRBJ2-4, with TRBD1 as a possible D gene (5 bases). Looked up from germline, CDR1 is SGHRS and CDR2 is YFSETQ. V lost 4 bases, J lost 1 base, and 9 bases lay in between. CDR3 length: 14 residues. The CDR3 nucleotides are TGCGCCAGCAGCCAGGACATTGCCAAAAACATTCAGTACTTC. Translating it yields CASSQDIAKNIQYF.

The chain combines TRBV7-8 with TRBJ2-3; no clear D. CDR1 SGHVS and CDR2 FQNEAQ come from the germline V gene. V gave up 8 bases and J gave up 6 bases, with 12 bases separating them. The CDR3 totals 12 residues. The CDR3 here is CASRISSDTQYF. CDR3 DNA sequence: TGTGCCAGCCGCATCAGTTCCGATACGCAGTATTTT.

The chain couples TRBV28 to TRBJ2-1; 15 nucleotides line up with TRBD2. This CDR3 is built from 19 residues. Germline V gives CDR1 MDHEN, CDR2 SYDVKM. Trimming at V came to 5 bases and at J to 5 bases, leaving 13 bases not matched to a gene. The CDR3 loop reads CASSPAITGTSGRNNEQFF. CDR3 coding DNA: TGTGCCAGCAGTCCCGCTATAACCGGGACTAGCGGGAGGAACAATGAGCAGTTCTTC. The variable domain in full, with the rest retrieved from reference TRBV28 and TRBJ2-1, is DVKVTQSSRYLVKRTGEKVFLECVQDMDHENMFWYRQDPGLGLRLIYFSYDVKMKEKGDIPEGYSVSREKKERFSLILESASTNQTSMYLCASSPAITGTSGRNNEQFFGPGTRLTVL.

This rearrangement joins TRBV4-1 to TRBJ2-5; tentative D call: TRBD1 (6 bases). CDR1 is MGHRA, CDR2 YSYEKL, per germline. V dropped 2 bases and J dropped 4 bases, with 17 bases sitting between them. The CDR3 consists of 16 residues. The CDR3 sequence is CASSQSGQVRGETQYF. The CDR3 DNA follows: TGCGCCAGCAGCCAATCGGGACAAGTGAGGGGAGAGACCCAGTACTTC.

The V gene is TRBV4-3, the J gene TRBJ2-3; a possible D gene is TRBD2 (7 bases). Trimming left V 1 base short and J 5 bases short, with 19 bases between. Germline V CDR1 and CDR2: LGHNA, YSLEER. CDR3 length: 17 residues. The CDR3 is CASSQVGNGGPGDTQYF. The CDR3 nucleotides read TGCGCCAGCAGCCAAGTCGGGAACGGGGGGCCGGGAGATACGCAGTATTTT.

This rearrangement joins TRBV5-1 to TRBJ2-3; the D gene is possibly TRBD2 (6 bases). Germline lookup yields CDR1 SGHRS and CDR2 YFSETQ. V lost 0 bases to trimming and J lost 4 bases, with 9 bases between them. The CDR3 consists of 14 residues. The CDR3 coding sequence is TGCGCCAGCAGCTTGGCGTCGGGGGCAGATACGCAGTATTTT. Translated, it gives CASSLASGADTQYF. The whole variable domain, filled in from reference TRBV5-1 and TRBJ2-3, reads KAGVTQTPRYLIKTRGQQVTLSCSPISGHRSVSWYQQTPGQGLQFLFEYFSETQRNKGNFPGRFSGRQFSNSRSEMNVSTLELGDSALYLCASSLASGADTQYFGPGTRLTVL.

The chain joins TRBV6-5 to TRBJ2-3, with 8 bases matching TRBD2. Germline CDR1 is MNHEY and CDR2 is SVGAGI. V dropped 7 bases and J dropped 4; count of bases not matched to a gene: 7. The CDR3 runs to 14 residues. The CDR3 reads CASISTSDPDTQYF. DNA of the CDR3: TGTGCCAGCATTTCGACTAGCGACCCAGATACGCAGTATTTT.

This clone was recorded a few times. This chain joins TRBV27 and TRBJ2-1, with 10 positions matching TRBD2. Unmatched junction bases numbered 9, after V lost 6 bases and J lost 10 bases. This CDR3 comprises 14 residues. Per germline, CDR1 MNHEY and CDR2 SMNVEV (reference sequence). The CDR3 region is CASSLEAGGREQFF. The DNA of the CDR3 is TGTGCCAGCAGCCTCGAAGCGGGAGGGAGGGAGCAGTTCTTC.

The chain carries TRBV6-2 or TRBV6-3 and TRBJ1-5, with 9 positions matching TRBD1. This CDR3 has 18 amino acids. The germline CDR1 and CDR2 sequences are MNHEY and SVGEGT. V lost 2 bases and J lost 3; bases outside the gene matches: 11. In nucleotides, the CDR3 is TGTGCCAGCAGTTACCTCCGTGGGACAGGGACCGACAATCAGCCCCAGCATTTT. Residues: CASSYLRGTGTDNQPQHF.

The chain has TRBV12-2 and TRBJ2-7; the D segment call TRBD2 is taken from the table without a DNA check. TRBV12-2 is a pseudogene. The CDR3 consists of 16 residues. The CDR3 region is CASRHPGLAGIYEQYV. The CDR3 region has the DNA TGTGCAAGTCGCCACCCGGGACTAGCGGGGATCTACGAGCAGTACGTC.

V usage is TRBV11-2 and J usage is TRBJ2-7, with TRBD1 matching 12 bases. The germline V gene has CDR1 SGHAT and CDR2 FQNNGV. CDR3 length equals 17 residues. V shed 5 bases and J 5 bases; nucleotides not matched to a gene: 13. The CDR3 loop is CASSITGTGGFSDEQYF. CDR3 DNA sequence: TGTGCCAGCAGCATTACCGGGACAGGGGGCTTCAGCGACGAGCAGTACTTC.

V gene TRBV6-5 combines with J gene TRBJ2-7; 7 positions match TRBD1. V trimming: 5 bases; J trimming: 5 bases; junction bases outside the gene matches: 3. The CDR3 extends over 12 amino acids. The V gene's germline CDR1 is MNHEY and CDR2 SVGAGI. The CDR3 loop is CASSRTGDEQYF. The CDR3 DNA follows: TGTGCCAGCAGTCGAACAGGGGACGAGCAGTACTTC.

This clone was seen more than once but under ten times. The CDR3 sequence: CASSLGTTSYNEQFF. CDR3 bases: TGTGCCAGCAGCTTAGGGACTACTTCCTACAATGAGCAGTTCTTC. The V gene is TRBV11-3, the J gene TRBJ2-1; TRBD2 might be the D (6 bases). The CDR3 covers 15 residues. V was pared by 1 base and J by 1 base, with 8 bases between. CDR1 SGHNT and CDR2 YENEEA come from the germline V gene.

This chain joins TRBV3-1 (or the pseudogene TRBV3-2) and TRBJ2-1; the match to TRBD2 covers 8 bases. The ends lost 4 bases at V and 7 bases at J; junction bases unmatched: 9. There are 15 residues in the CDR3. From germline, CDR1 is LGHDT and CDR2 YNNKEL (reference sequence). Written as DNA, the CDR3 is TGTGCCAGCAGCCTCGGACTAGCCCCTAGGAATGAGCAGTTCTTC. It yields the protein CASSLGLAPRNEQFF.

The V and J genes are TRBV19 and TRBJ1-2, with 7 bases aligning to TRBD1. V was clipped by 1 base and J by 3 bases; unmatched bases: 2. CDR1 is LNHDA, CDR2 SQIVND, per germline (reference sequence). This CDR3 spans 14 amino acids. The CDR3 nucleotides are TGTGCCAGTAGTATAGGGACAGGAGACTATGGCTACACCTTC. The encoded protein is CASSIGTGDYGYTF.

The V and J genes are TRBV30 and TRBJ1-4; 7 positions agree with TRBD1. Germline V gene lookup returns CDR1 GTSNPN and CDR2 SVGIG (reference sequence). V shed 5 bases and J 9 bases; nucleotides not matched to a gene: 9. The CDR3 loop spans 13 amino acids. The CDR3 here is CAWGQDRMKKLFF. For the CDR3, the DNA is TGTGCCTGGGGACAGGACAGAATGAAAAAACTGTTTTTT.

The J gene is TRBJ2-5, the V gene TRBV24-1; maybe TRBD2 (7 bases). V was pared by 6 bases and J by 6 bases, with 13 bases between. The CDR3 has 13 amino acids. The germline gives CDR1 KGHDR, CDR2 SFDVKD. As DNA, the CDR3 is TGTGCCACCAGTAAGAGGGGGGGGAAGACCCAGTACTTC. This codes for CATSKRGGKTQYF.